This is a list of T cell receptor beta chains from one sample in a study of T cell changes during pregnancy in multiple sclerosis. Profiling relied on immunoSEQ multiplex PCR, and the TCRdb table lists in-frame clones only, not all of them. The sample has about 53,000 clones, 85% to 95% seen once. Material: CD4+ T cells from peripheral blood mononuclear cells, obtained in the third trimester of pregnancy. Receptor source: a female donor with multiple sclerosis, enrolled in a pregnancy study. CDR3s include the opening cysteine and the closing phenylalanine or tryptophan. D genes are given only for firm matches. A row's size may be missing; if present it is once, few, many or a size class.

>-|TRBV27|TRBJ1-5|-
TGTGCCAGCAGTTTTGCAGGGAATAGCAATCAGCCCCAGCATTTT
CASSFAGNSNQPQHF
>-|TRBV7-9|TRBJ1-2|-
TGTGCCAGCAGTCCCCGGGGAGATTATGGCTACACCTTC
CASSPRGDYGYTF
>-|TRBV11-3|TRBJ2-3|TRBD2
TGTGCCAGCAGCTTAGCCGAGACTAGCGGGGGAGATACGCAGTATTTT
CASSLAETSGGDTQYF
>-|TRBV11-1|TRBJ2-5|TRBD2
TGTGCCAGCAGCTTAGGGGGGACTAACCAAGAGACCCAGTACTTC
CASSLGGTNQETQYF
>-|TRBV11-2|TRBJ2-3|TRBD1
TGTGCCAGCAGCCCGCCCATCGGCCTCGACAGGGCGGATACGCAGTATTTT
CASSPPIGLDRADTQYF
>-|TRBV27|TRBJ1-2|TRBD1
TGTGCCAGCAGTGGGGACAGGGAGCTGACGGGCTACACCTTC
CASSGDRELTGYTF
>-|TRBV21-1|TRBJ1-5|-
TGTGCCAGCAGCCCCGCAGGGAATCAGCCCCAGCATTTT
CASSPAGNQPQHF
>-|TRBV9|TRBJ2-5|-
TGTGCCAGCAGCCTAGTCGGAGAGACCCAGTACTTC
CASSLVGETQYF
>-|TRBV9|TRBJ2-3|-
TGTGCCAGCAGCGTCGTAGCATCTAGCACAGATACGCAGTATTTT
CASSVVASSTDTQYF
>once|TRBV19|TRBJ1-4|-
TGTGCCAGTAGTAGAACAGGAGCTTCAACTAATGAAAAACTGTTTTTT
CASSRTGASTNEKLFF
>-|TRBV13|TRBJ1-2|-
TGTGCCAGCAGCTTACTCTATGGCTACACCTTC
CASSLLYGYTF
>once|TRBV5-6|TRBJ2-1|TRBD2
TGTGCCAGCAGCTTGGTGGGAGGGAGGGTTAATGAGCAGTTCTTC
CASSLVGGRVNEQFF
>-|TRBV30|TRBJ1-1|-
TGTGCCTGGAGTAAGGAGGGGTTGAACACTGAAGCTTTCTTT
CAWSKEGLNTEAFF
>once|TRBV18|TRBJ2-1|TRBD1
TGTGCCAGCTCATATGGGACAGGGCCCAATGAGCAGTTCTTC
CASSYGTGPNEQFF
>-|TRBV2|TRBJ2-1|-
TGTGCCAGCAGTGAGCACCTAGCCCCTCGGGGGGAGCAGTTCTTC
CASSEHLAPRGEQFF
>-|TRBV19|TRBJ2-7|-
TGTGCCAGTAGTATTGGGCAGGGGTTGAACGAGCAGTACTTC
CASSIGQGLNEQYF
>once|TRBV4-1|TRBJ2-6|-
TGCGCCAGCAGCCAACTCGGGATGCTCCCCTCTGGGGCCAACGTCCTGACTTTC
CASSQLGMLPSGANVLTF
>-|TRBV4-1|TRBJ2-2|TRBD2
TGCGCCAGCAGCCGTGCGACTAGCGGGGCTAACACCGGGGAGCTGTTTTTT
CASSRATSGANTGELFF
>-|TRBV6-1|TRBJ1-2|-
TGTGCCAGCAGTGACATAGAGAGGGCCATCACCGGGGGCTACACCTTC
CASSDIERAITGGYTF
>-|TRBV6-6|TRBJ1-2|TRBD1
TGTGCCAGCACTGCGGCGGGACAGGGGATTGATGGCTACACCTTC
CASTAAGQGIDGYTF
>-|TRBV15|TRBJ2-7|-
TGTGCCACCAGCGGCCACCTAGGCCTAGAGCAGTACTTC
CATSGHLGLEQYF
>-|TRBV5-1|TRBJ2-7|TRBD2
TGCGCCAGCAGCTTGGGACTAGCGGGGGGGGGCGAGCAGTACTTC
CASSLGLAGGGEQYF
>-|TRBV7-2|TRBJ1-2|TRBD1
TGTGCCAGCAGCTTGCGACAGGGGGCTGGTGGCTACACCTTC
CASSLRQGAGGYTF
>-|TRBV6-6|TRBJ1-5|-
TGTGCCAGCAGCCTGGGACTCTCAATGGAGCCCCAGCATTTT
CASSLGLSMEPQHF
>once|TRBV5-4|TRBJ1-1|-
TGTGCCAGCAGCTTGGGGGGAGGGTCCGGTGTTTTCTTT
CASSLGGGSGVFF
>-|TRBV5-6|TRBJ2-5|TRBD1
TGTGCCAGCAGCAGGTATATGGCAGGGGGACAAGAGACCCAGTACTTC
CASSRYMAGGQETQYF
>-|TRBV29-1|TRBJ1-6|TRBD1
TGCAGCGTTGAAGAAGGCAGGATGGCAGGGGGCCCCATCAGCTCCTATAATTCACCCCTCCACTTT
CSVEEGRMAGGPISSYNSPLHF
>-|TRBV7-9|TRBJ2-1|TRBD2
TGTGCCAGCAGCTTGGAGGGGCGGGGGGGCCGCAATGAGCAGTTCTTC
CASSLEGRGGRNEQFF
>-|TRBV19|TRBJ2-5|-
TGTGCCAGTAGTATTGGACTAATTCGGGAAGAGACCCAGTACTTC
CASSIGLIREETQYF
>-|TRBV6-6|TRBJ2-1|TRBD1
TGTGCCAGCATTGAGGACAGGCGCGGTGAGCAGTTCTTC
CASIEDRRGEQFF
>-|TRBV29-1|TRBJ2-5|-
TGCAGCGTAGGGATAGGGGCAGTCCAAGAGACCCAGTACTTC
CSVGIGAVQETQYF
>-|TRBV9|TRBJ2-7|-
TGTGCCAGCAGCCCCGCGGACTCTCCCCGCTACGAGCAGTACTTC
CASSPADSPRYEQYF
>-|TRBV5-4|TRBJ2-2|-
TGTGCCAGCAGCACGCCGGGACTGGACACCGGGGAGCTGTTTTTT
CASSTPGLDTGELFF
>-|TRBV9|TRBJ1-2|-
TGTGCCAGCAGCGGGGGAACAGGGCCCGCCGGGTTCTATGGCTACACCTTC
CASSGGTGPAGFYGYTF
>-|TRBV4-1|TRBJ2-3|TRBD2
TGCGCCAGCAGCCATATTACAACCGGGACTAGCCCCACAGATACGCAGTATTTT
CASSHITTGTSPTDTQYF
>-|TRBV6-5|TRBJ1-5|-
TGTGCCAGCAGTTACGGCCGGGGGAGGCCCCAGCATTTT
CASSYGRGRPQHF
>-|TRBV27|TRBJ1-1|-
TGTGCCAGCCGCACAGTCGTAGAGACTGAAGCTTTCTTT
CASRTVVETEAFF
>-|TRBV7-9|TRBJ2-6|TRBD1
TGTGCCAGCAGCTTATTCAGGGGGCTAACTGGGGCCAACGTCCTGACTTTC
CASSLFRGLTGANVLTF
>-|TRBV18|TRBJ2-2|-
TGTGCCAGCTCTCACCGACAGTTCCAGAACACCGGGGAGCTGTTTTTT
CASSHRQFQNTGELFF
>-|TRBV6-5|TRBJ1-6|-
TGTGCCAGTCAAGACGCAGGGTCTCGGTCACCCCTCCACTTT
CASQDAGSRSPLHF
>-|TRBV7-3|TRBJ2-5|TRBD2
TGTGCCAGCAGCTTAGGGACTAGCGGGGGGGCAGAGACCCAGTACTTC
CASSLGTSGGAETQYF
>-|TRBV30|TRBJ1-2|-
-
CAWGEGTGPPIF
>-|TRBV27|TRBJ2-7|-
TGTGCCAGCTCGAACGGGAACAGCCTATACGAGCAGTACTTC
CASSNGNSLYEQYF
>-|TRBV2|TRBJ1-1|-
TGTGCCAGCAAAGGGGGGGCTGAAGCTTTCTTT
CASKGGAEAFF
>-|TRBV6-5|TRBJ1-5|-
TGTGCCAGCAGTTACTCGAACCTGGGGCATCAGCCCCAGCATTTT
CASSYSNLGHQPQHF
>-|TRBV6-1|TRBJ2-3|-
TGTGCCAGCACCATAGCGGTTACAGATACGCAGTATTTT
CASTIAVTDTQYF
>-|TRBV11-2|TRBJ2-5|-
TGTGCCAGCAGCTTCATTTTCGAGACCCAGTACTTC
CASSFIFETQYF
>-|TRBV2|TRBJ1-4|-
TGTGCCAGCAGTGAAGGACTCAGAAATGAAAAACTGTTTTTT
CASSEGLRNEKLFF
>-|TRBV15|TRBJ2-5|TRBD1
TGTGCCACCAGCAGAGTGAGGACAGGGCACCAAGAGACCCAGTACTTC
CATSRVRTGHQETQYF
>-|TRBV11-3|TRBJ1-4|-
TGTGCCAGCAGCTTAGAAAGGCTGGGAGGTGAAAAACTGTTTTTT
CASSLERLGGEKLFF
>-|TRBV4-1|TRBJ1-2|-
TGCGCCAGCAGCCAAGCGTCCACCCCGGATGGCTACACCTTC
CASSQASTPDGYTF